A single sample is the source of the 13 T cell receptor beta chains below, sequenced in a study of OX40 agonist ivuxolimab in advanced cancers. The library came from the immunoSEQ multiplex PCR assay. Entries here come from immuneACCESS through TCRdb and include only in-frame sequences with V and J called. Some clones fail to appear in such tables; in the studies checked, an unresolved V gene covers under half of the shortfall, and the cause of the remainder is unknown. The table for this sample lists 30,000 to 45,000 clones; roughly 84% of them were counted only once. Together, the top ten hold 15% to 20% of the sample. The sequencing here drew on CD4+ or CD8+ T cells sorted from blood, taken in a trial of the OX40 agonist ivuxolimab. These receptors were taken from an adult with an advanced solid tumor such as melanoma, head and neck, liver or kidney cancer.

This clone has just a few counts. The chain employs TRBV30 and TRBJ1-4; D is unresolved. From germline, CDR1 is GTSNPN and CDR2 SVGIG (reference sequence). V dropped 0 bases and J dropped 3 bases, with 8 bases sitting between them. CDR3 length: 14 amino acids. CDR3 DNA: TGTGCCTGGAGTGTAAAACGGCCTAATGAAAAACTGTTTTTT. Its protein product is CAWSVKRPNEKLFF.

This clone was counted once. The chain joins TRBV5-1 to TRBJ1-1, with unresolved D. V dropped 0 bases and J dropped 0 bases, with 9 bases sitting between them. CDR1 is SGHRS and CDR2 is YFSETQ in the germline V gene. This CDR3 is built from 15 residues. DNA of the CDR3: TGCGCCAGCAGCTTGGGTCTAGGGATGAACACTGAAGCTTTCTTT. Amino acid sequence: CASSLGLGMNTEAFF.

V gene TRBV6-1 combines with J gene TRBJ1-1; D is unclear. The V end was cut by 3 bases, the J end by 0 bases, with 5 bases between. The CDR3 consists of 13 residues. The V gene's germline CDR1 is MNHNS and CDR2 SASEGT. CDR3 DNA sequence: TGTGCCAGCAGTGACAAAATGAACACTGAAGCTTTCTTT. It encodes CASSDKMNTEAFF.

This rearrangement joins TRBV29-1 to TRBJ2-1, with D uncertain. Deletions cut 2 bases from V and 7 bases from J, with 12 bases between. Germline-derived CDR1 and CDR2 are SQVTM and ANQGSEA. The CDR3 runs 13 residues. The CDR3: CSVELGADNEQFF. The CDR3 DNA follows: TGCAGCGTTGAACTAGGAGCCGATAATGAGCAGTTCTTC.

V and J are TRBV19 and TRBJ1-1; TRBD1 might be the D (5 bases). Trimming left V 3 bases short and J 1 base short, with 12 bases between. The CDR3 runs 15 residues. In germline, CDR1 is LNHDA, CDR2 SQIVND (reference sequence). As DNA, the CDR3 is TGTGCCAGTAGTATTTCGGTTACAGGGAACACTGAAGCTTTCTTT. It yields the protein CASSISVTGNTEAFF. Drawing the rest from reference TRBV19 and TRBJ1-1, the complete variable domain is DGGITQSPKYLFRKEGQNVTLSCEQNLNHDAMYWYRQDPGQGLRLIYYSQIVNDFQKGDIAEGYSVSREKKESFPLTVTSAQKNPTAFYLCASSISVTGNTEAFFGQGTRLTVV.

This clone was observed once. The chain links TRBV21-1 to TRBJ1-2. TRBV21-1 counts as a pseudogene. This CDR3 is 14 amino acids long. CDR3 DNA sequence: TGTGCCAGCAGCCCAGAAAAGGTCAACTATGGCTACACCTTC. Its translation is CASSPEKVNYGYTF.

The chain carries TRBV28 and TRBJ1-2; 9 bases line up with TRBD1. This CDR3 contains 14 residues. The trim removed 7 bases at V and 4 bases at J, leaving 7 bases unmatched. The germline V gene encodes CDR1 MDHEN and CDR2 SYDVKM. The CDR3: CASTPTGGGYGYTF. The CDR3 bases are TGTGCCAGCACCCCGACAGGGGGAGGCTATGGCTACACCTTC.

The chain is built from TRBV4-2 and TRBJ2-1; D may be TRBD1 or TRBD2 (6 bases each). This CDR3 is 14 amino acids long. The V and J ends lost 1 base and 10 bases respectively, with 14 bases between them. The germline V gene encodes CDR1 LGHNA and CDR2 YNFKEQ. The CDR3 loop is CASSQGRGASEQFF. The DNA of the CDR3 is TGTGCCAGCAGCCAAGGGAGGGGGGCCAGCGAGCAGTTCTTC.

The gene calls are TRBV9 and TRBJ2-1; TRBD2 might be the D (6 bases). The CDR3 length is 15 residues. Germline CDR1 is SGDLS and CDR2 is YYNGEE. V was shortened by 4 bases and J by 6 bases, with 17 bases between the two germline ends. The CDR3 protein is CASSLNFRGLNEQFF. CDR3 nucleotides: TGTGCCAGCAGCCTAAACTTCCGGGGACTCAATGAGCAGTTCTTC.

V usage is TRBV7-9 and J usage is TRBJ2-7, with 9 bases matching TRBD2. V lost 3 bases, J lost 1 base, and 7 bases stayed unmatched. CDR3 length equals 16 residues. Germline CDR1 and CDR2: SEHNR and FQNEAQ (reference sequence). CDR3 residues: CASSLEGAGGSYEQYF. The CDR3, as DNA: TGTGCCAGCAGCTTGGAGGGAGCGGGGGGTTCCTACGAGCAGTACTTC.

The chain carries TRBV4-1 and TRBJ1-2; TRBD1 is a possible D gene (5 bases). This CDR3 region has 13 residues. V dropped 1 base and J dropped 8 bases, with 11 bases sitting between them. CDR1 is MGHRA and CDR2 is YSYEKL in the germline V gene. The CDR3 sequence is CASSQGLGAGYTF. The CDR3, as DNA: TGCGCCAGCAGCCAAGGACTAGGGGCCGGCTACACCTTC.

This rearrangement joins TRBV4-1 to TRBJ1-5, with a possible D match to TRBD1 (5 bases). CDR1 MGHRA and CDR2 YSYEKL come from the germline V gene. The CDR3 has 16 residues. Trimming pared 3 bases from V and 2 bases from J, leaving 14 bases between. CDR3 sequence reads: CASSQWGGDGNQPQHF. The CDR3 nucleotides are TGCGCCAGCAGCCAGTGGGGAGGGGACGGCAATCAGCCCCAGCATTTT.

The chain is built from TRBV19 and TRBJ2-3; D unclear. There are 15 residues in the CDR3. Trimming removed 3 bases from V and 0 bases from J, with 10 bases in between. The germline V gene has CDR1 LNHDA and CDR2 SQIVND (reference sequence). In nucleotides, the CDR3 is TGTGCCAGTAGTATTGTCCCTACTAGCACAGATACGCAGTATTTT. It is translated as CASSIVPTSTDTQYF.